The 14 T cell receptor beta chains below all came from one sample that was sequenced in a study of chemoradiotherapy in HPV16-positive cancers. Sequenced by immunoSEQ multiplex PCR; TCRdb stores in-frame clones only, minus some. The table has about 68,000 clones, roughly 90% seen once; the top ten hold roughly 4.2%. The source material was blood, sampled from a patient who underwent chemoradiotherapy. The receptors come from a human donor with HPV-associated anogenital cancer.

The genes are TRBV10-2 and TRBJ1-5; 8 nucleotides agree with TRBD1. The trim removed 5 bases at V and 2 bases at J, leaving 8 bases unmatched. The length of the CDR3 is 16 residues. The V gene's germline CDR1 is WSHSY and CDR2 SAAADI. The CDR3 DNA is TGCGCCAGCAGTTCAGGGGGCGCGGTGGGCAATCAGCCCCAGCATTTT. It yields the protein CASSSGGAVGNQPQHF.

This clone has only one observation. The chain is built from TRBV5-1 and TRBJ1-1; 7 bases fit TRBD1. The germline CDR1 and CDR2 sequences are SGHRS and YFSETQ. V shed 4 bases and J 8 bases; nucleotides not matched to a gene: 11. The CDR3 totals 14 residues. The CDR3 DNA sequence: TGCGCCAGCAGCGAAAGCCCGGACAGGACGGAAGCTTTCTTT. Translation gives CASSESPDRTEAFF.

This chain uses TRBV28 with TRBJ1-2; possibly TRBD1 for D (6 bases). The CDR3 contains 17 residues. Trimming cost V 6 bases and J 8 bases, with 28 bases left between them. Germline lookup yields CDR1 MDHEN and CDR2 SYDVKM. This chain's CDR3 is CASSYYPRGRPPWGYTF. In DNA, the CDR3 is TGTGCCAGCAGCTACTACCCACGGGGGCGCCCTCCCTGGGGCTACACCTTC.

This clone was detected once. CDR3: CASSPGQGNQPQHF. CDR3 coding DNA: TGTGCCAGCAGCCCCGGACAGGGCAATCAGCCCCAGCATTTT. This chain joins TRBV5-6 and TRBJ1-5, with 7 bases lining up with TRBD1. Germline values: CDR1 SGHDT, CDR2 YYEEEE. This CDR3 is 14 amino acids long. After removal of 4 bases from V and 2 bases from J, the junction contained 3 bases not matched to a gene.

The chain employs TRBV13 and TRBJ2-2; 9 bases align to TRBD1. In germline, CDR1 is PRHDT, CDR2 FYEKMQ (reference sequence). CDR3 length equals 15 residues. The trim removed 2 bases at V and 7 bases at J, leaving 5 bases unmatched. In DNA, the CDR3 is TGTGCCAGCAGCTTAAACAGGGGGCAGGACGGGGAGCTGTTTTTT. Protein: CASSLNRGQDGELFF.

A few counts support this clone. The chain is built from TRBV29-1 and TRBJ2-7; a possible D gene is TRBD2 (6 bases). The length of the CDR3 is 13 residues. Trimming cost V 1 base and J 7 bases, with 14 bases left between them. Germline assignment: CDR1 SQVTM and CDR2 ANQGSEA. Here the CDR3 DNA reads TGCAGCGTTGAAGTCCCAAATGGGAGGGAGCAGTACTTC. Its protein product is CSVEVPNGREQYF.

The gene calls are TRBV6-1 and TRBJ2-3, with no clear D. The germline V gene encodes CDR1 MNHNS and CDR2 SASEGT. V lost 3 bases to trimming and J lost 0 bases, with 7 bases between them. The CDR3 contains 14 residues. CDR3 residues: CASSEEPSTDTQYF. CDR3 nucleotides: TGTGCCAGCAGTGAGGAGCCTAGCACAGATACGCAGTATTTT.

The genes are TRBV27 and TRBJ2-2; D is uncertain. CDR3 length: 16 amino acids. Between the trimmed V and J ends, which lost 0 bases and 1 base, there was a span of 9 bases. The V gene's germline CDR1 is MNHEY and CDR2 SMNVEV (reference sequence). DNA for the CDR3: TGTGCCAGCAGTTTATCTCCCTACCTGAACACCGGGGAGCTGTTTTTT. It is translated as CASSLSPYLNTGELFF.

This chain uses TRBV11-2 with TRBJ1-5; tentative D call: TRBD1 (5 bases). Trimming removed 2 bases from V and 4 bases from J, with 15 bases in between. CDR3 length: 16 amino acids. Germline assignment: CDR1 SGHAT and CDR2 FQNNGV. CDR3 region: CASSLRSDSPNQPQHF. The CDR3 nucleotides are TGTGCCAGCAGCTTAAGGAGTGACAGCCCGAATCAGCCCCAGCATTTT.

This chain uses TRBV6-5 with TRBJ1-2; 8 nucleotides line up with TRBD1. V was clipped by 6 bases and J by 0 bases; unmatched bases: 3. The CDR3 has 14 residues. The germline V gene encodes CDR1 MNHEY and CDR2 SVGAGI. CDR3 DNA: TGTGCCAGCAGAGAGACAGGGGCTAACTATGGCTACACCTTC. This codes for CASRETGANYGYTF.

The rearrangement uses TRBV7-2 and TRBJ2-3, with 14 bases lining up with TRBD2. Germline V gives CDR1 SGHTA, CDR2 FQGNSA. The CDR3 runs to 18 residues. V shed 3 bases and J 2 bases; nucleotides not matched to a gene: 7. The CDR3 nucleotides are TGTGCCAGCAGCTTGAGAGGACTAGCGGGAGGATTCACAGATACGCAGTATTTT. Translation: CASSLRGLAGGFTDTQYF.

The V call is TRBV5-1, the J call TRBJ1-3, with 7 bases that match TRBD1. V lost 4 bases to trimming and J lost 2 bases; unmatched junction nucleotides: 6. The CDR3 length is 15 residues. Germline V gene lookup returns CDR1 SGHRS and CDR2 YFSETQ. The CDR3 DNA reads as TGCGCCAGCAGCCCTGGACAGGCAACTGGAAACACCATATATTTT. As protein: CASSPGQATGNTIYF.

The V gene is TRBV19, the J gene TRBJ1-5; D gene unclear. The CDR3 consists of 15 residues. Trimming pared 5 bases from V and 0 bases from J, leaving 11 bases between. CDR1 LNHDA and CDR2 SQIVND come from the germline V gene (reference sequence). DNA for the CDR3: TGTGCCAGTAGTCCTCAGCCTTATAGCAATCAGCCCCAGCATTTT. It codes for CASSPQPYSNQPQHF.

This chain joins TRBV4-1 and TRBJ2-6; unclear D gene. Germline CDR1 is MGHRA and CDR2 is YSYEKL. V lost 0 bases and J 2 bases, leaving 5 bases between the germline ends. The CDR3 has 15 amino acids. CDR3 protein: CASSQEKAGANVLTF. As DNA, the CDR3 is TGCGCCAGCAGCCAAGAGAAGGCTGGGGCCAACGTCCTGACTTTC.